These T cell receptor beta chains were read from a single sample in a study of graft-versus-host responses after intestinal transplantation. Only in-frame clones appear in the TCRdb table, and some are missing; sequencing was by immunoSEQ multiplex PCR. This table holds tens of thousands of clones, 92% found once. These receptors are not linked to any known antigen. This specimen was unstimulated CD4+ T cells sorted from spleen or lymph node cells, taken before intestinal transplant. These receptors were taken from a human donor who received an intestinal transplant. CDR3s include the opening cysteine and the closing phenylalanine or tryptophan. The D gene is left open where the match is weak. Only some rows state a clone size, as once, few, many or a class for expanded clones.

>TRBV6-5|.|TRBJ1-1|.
TGTGCCAGCAGGACCGTGGGGGACCCGAACACTGAAGCTTTCTTT
CASRTVGDPNTEAFF
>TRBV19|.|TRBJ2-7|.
TGTGCCAGTAGCCGAAATCGGGCGGGATCTTACGAGCAGTACTTC
CASSRNRAGSYEQYF
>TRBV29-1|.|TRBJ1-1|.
TGCAGCGGTGTCTTCAGGGCCCGCGGGGAAGCTTTCTTT
CSGVFRARGEAFF
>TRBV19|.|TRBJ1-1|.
TGTGCCAGTAGTATCGACAGGAACACTGAAGCTTTCTTT
CASSIDRNTEAFF
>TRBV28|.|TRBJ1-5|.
TGTGCCAGCAGCAGATATCAGCCCCAGCATTTT
CASSRYQPQHF
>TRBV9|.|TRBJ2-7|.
TGTGCCAGCAGCACTAGCCCGGTCTCCTACGAGCAGTACTTC
CASSTSPVSYEQYF
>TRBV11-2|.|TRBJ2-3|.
TGTGCCAGCAGGTTCAGGGCGGCCACAGATACGCAGTATTTT
CASRFRAATDTQYF
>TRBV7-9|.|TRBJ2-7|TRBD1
TGTGCCAGCAGCACACTAAAAGGGGCGGGACAGGGGGCCTACGAGCAGTACTTC
CASSTLKGAGQGAYEQYF
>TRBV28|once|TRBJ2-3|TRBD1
TGTGCCAGCAGCTTGCCCAAAGGGACAGGGAGAGGGCTGAACCGGCCAGATACGCAGTATTTT
CASSLPKGTGRGLNRPDTQYF
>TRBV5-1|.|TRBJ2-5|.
TGCGCCAGCAGCTTAGGGGGAACTGAGACCCAGTACTTC
CASSLGGTETQYF
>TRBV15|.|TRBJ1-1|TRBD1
TGTGCCACCAGCAGAGGAGGGACAGGGGCTACGAACACTGAAGCTTTCTTT
CATSRGGTGATNTEAFF
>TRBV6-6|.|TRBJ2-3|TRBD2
TGTGCCAGCAGTTACTCGAGGCGGGAGCCAGATACGCAGTATTTT
CASSYSRREPDTQYF
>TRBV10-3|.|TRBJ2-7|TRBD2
TGTGCCATCAGTAAAGGACTAGCGGTTCGGTCCCAGTCCTACGAGCAGTACTTC
CAISKGLAVRSQSYEQYF
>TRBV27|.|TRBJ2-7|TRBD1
TGTGCCAGCAGTTTAGACAGGGTAGGTTCGAACGAGCAGTACTTC
CASSLDRVGSNEQYF
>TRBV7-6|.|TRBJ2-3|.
TGTGCCAGCAGACTACAACCCAGCACAGATACGCAGTATTTT
CASRLQPSTDTQYF
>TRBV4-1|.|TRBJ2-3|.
TGCGCCAGCAGCCTACAGGGGAGGAGTTACACAGATACGCAGTATTTT
CASSLQGRSYTDTQYF
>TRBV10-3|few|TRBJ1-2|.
TGTGCCATCAGTGTAGACAGGTTCTCTGAGGGCTATGGCTACACCTTC
CAISVDRFSEGYGYTF
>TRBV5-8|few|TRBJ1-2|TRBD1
TGTGCCAGCAGCTTGTCGACAGGGTGGGATGGCTACACCTTC
CASSLSTGWDGYTF
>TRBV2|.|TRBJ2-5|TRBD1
TGTGCCAGCAGATCCACAGGGGGCGCGAGGGAGACCCAGTACTTC
CASRSTGGARETQYF
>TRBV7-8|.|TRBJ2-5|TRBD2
TGTGCCAGCAGCAGACTAGCGGAACGTCAAGAGACCCAGTACTTC
CASSRLAERQETQYF
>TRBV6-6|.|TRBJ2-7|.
TGTGCCAGCAGTTACTCTCCGACCGGGACGGCGGTTACGTACTTC
CASSYSPTGTAVTYF
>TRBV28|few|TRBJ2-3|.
TGTGCCAGCACCCCAAGAGGGCTACTCGCCGATACGCAGTATTTT
CASTPRGLLADTQYF
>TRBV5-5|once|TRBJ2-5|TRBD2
TGTGCCAGCAGCCAGGACGCCGCGGGACTAGCGGGAGGAGGATGGGAGACCCAGTACTTC
CASSQDAAGLAGGGWETQYF
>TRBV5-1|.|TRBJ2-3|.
TGCGCCAGCAGCTTGCTGGGGGGATCTGTCCCATCAGATACGCAGTATTTT
CASSLLGGSVPSDTQYF
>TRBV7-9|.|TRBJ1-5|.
TGTGCCAGCAGCTTTGGCGACAGGAGCAATCAGCCCCAGCATTTT
CASSFGDRSNQPQHF
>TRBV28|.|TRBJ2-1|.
TGTGCCAGCCTGCGCCCCCGACCGAGCTCCTACAATGAGCAGTTCTTC
CASLRPRPSSYNEQFF
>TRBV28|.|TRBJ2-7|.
TGTGCCAGCAGTTTCGTCGGACGGAGCTCCTACGAGCAGTACTTC
CASSFVGRSSYEQYF
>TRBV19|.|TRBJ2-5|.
TGTGCCAGTAGTGGAACGGGACGGGAGACCCAGTACTTC
CASSGTGRETQYF
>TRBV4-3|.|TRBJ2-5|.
TGCGCCAGCAGGGGGCAGGGAGAAGAGACCCAGTACTTC
CASRGQGEETQYF
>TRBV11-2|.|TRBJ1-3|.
TGTGCCAGCAGCTTAGGGGGGGTTACCTCTGGAAACACCATATATTTT
CASSLGGVTSGNTIYF
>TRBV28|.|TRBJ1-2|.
TGTGCCAGCAGTTTAAACGCAGGGTATGGCTACACCTTC
CASSLNAGYGYTF
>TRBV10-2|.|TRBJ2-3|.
TGCGCCAGCAAGGGTCTCAGGCGGACCTCCGATACGCAGTATTTT
CASKGLRRTSDTQYF
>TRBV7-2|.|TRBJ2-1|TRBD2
TGTGCCAGCAGCTACCCCGGGAGGGCCTATAGTGAGCAGTTCTTC
CASSYPGRAYSEQFF
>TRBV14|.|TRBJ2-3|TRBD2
TGTGCCAGCAGCCACCGACTAGCGGGAGGGCCCCGCACAGATACGCAGTATTTT
CASSHRLAGGPRTDTQYF
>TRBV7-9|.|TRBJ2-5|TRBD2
TGTGCCAGCAGCTATGGACTAGCGGGGACGCAAGAGACCCAGTACTTC
CASSYGLAGTQETQYF
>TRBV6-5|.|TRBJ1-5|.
TGTGCCAGCAGTTACTTAGCTTTCAATCAGCCCCAGCATTTT
CASSYLAFNQPQHF
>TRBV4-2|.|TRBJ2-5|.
TGTGCCAGCAGCCAAGATCAGACGGTCAGCCAAGAGACCCAGTACTTC
CASSQDQTVSQETQYF
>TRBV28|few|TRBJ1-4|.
TGTGCCAGCAGTTTTACAGGGCGGAGGGGCGAAAAACTGTTTTTT
CASSFTGRRGEKLFF
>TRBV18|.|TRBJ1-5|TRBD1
TGTGCCAGCTCCCTACAGGGGCACAATCAGCCCCAGCATTTT
CASSLQGHNQPQHF
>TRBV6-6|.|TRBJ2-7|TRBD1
TGTGCCAGCAGTTACGGGACAGGGGTATACGAGCAGTACTTC
CASSYGTGVYEQYF
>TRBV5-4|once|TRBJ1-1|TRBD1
TGTGCCAGCAGCTTGACAGGGGGCTTGACTGAAGCTTTCTTT
CASSLTGGLTEAFF
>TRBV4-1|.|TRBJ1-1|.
TGCGCCAGCAGCCCCGGGAGGGAGAACACTGAAGCTTTCTTT
CASSPGRENTEAFF
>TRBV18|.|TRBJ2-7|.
TGTGCCAGCTCACCGGGACCAAGGAACTACGAGCAGTACTTC
CASSPGPRNYEQYF
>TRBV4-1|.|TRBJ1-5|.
TGCGCCAGCAGCCTGACACAGGGAAATAGCAATCAGCCCCAGCATTTT
CASSLTQGNSNQPQHF
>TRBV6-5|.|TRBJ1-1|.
TGTGCCAGCGGGCATTGGAACACTGAAGCTTTCTTT
CASGHWNTEAFF